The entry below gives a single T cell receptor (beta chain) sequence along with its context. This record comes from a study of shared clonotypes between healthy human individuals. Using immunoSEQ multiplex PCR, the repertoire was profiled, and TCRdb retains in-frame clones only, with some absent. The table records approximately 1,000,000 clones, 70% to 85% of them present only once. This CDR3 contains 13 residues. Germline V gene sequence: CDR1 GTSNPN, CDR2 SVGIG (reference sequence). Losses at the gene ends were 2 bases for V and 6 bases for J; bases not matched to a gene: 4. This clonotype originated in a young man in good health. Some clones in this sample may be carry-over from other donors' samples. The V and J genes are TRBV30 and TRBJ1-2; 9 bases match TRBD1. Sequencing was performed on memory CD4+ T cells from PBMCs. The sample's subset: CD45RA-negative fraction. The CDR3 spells CAWSPDRGDGYTF. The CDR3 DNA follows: TGTGCCTGGAGTCCCGACAGGGGGGATGGCTACACCTTC. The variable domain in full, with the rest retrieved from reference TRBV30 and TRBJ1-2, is SQTIHQWPATLVQPVGSPLSLECTVEGTSNPNLYWYRQAAGRGLQLLFYSVGIGQISSEVPQNLSASRPQDRQFILSSKKLLLSDSGFYLCAWSPDRGDGYTFGSGTRLTVV.